Following are 8 T cell receptor beta chains from one sample sequenced in a study of spatial heterogeneity in lung cancer. As for time point: sample taken at primary tumor resection. MiXCR, applied by TCRdb to the 5' RACE reads, yields one record per CDR3 protein. The sample consists of under 15,000 distinct CDR3 sequences, around 4.1% of them appearing once. The sample consisted of PBMCs, taken at surgery. All receptors come from a male donor with early-stage non-small cell lung cancer.

In its sample, this clonotype was seen many times. This rearrangement joins TRBV14 to TRBJ2-3, with 10 bases lining up with TRBD1. Trimming took 4 bases from V and 1 from J; bases not matched to a gene: 5. The germline V gene has CDR1 SGHDN and CDR2 FVKESK. The CDR3 runs 16 residues. CDR3 sequence reads: CASSRTGGSGTDTQYF. In DNA, the CDR3 is TGTGCCAGCAGCCGGACAGGGGGGTCCGGCACAGATACGCAGTATTTT.

In this sample, this clonotype turned up many times. The chain carries TRBV6-2 or TRBV6-3 and TRBJ1-1, with 7 bases aligning to TRBD1. The germline gives CDR1 MNHEY, CDR2 SVGEGT. J was trimmed by 6 bases and V by 4 bases; bases with no gene match: 11. CDR3 size: 15 residues. The CDR3 nucleotides read TGTGCCAGCAGTTCCACCCCGACAGGGAGGCCTGAAGCTTTCTTT. Residues: CASSSTPTGRPEAFF.

There are many counts of this clonotype. This chain joins TRBV10-3 and TRBJ2-3; D is undetermined. This CDR3 contains 15 residues. Deletions cut 10 bases from V and 0 bases from J, with 17 bases between. Germline V CDR1 and CDR2: ENHRY, SYGVKD. The CDR3, as DNA: TGTGCCACCTCCCGACGGGCCACTAGCACAGATACGCAGTATTTT. Protein sequence: CATSRRATSTDTQYF.

This clonotype has only a few counts. The V and J genes are TRBV6-1 and TRBJ2-4, with D possibly being TRBD1 or TRBD2 (6 bases each). Germline CDR1 MNHNS, CDR2 SASEGT. This CDR3 is 13 amino acids long. V lost 5 bases and J 8 bases, leaving 13 bases between the germline ends. The CDR3 loop reads CASSPHREDIQYF. The CDR3 nucleotides read TGTGCCAGCAGTCCCCACAGGGAGGACATTCAGTACTTC.

This chain joins TRBV7-8 and TRBJ2-1; 11 nucleotides match TRBD2. CDR3 size: 15 residues. The V gene end was trimmed by 5 bases and the J gene end by 12 bases; junction bases not matched to a gene: 12. CDR1 is SGHVS and CDR2 is FQNEAQ in the germline V gene. CDR3 sequence (DNA): TGTGCCAGCAGCCTGGAACTAGCGGGAGTCGGGGGGCAGTTCTTC. Protein product: CASSLELAGVGGQFF.

There are many counts of this clonotype. The V call is TRBV20-1, the J call TRBJ1-5; a weak D match, TRBD1 (5 bases). The germline gives CDR1 DFQATT, CDR2 SNEGSKA (reference sequence). The V gene lost 4 bases and the J gene lost 7 bases, with 14 bases spanning the gap. CDR3 length equals 13 residues. This CDR3 reads CSATQGAEQPQHF. Here the CDR3 DNA reads TGCAGTGCTACGCAGGGTGCGGAACAGCCCCAGCATTTT.

The table lists this clonotype with many counts. The chain couples TRBV10-3 to TRBJ1-2, with 9 bases fitting TRBD1. The CDR3 extends over 14 amino acids. Germline lookup yields CDR1 ENHRY and CDR2 SYGVKD. Losses at the gene ends were 1 base for V and 6 bases for J; bases not matched to a gene: 3. The CDR3 DNA is TGTGCCATCAGTGAGTGGACAGGGGATAATGGCTACACCTTC. It specifies CAISEWTGDNGYTF.

This clonotype turned up a few times. The chain is built from TRBV6-6 and TRBJ2-3, with D possibly TRBD1 on 6 matching bases. This CDR3 contains 15 residues. Germline V CDR1 and CDR2: MNHNY, SVGAGI (reference sequence). The V end lost 0 bases, the J end lost 3 bases, and 10 bases lay between the germline ends. The DNA of the CDR3 is TGTGCCAGCAGTTACTCGGGGCAGGGGACAGATACGCAGTATTTT. It specifies CASSYSGQGTDTQYF.